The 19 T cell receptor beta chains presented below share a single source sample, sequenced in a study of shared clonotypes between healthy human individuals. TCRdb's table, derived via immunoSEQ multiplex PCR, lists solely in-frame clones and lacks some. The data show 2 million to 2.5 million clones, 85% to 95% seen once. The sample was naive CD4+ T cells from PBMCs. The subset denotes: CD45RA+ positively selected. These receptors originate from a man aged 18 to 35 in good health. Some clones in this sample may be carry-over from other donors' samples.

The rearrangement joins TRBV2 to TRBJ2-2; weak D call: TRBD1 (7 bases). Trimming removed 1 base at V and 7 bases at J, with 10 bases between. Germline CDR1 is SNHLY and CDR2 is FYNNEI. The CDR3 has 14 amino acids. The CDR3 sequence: CASSEVRGVGELFF. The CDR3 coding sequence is TGTGCCAGCAGTGAAGTCAGGGGGGTCGGGGAGCTGTTTTTT.

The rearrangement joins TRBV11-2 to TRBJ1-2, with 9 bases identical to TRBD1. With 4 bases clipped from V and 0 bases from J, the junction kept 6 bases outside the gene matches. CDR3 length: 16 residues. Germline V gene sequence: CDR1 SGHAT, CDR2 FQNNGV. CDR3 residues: CASSSGTGPSNYGYTF. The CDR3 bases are TGTGCCAGCAGCTCAGGGACAGGGCCTTCTAACTATGGCTACACCTTC.

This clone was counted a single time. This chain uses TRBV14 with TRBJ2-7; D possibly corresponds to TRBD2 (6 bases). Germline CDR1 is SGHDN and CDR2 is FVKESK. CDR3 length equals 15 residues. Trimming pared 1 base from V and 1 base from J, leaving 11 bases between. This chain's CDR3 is CASSQGVGLSYEQYF. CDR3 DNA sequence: TGTGCCAGCAGCCAAGGAGTGGGACTTTCCTACGAGCAGTACTTC.

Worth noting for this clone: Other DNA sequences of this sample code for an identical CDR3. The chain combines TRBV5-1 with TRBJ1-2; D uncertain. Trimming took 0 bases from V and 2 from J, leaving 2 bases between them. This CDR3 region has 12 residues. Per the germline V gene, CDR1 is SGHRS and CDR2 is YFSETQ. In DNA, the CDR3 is TGCGCCAGCAGCTTGGGCAACTATGGCTACACCTTC. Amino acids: CASSLGNYGYTF.

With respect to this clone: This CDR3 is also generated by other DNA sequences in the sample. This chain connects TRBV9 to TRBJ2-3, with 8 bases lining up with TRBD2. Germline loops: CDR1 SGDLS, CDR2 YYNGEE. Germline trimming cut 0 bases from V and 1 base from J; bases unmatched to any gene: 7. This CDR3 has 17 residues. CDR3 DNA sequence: TGTGCCAGCAGCGTAGCTACGGGGGGGGCCCGCACAGATACGCAGTATTTT. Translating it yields CASSVATGGARTDTQYF.

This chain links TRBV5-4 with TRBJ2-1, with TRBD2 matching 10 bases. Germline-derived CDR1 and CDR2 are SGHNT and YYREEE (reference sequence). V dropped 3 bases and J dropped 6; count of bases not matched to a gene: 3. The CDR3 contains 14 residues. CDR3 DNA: TGTGCCAGCAGCTCAGGGACTAGCGTCAATGAGCAGTTCTTC. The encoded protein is CASSSGTSVNEQFF.

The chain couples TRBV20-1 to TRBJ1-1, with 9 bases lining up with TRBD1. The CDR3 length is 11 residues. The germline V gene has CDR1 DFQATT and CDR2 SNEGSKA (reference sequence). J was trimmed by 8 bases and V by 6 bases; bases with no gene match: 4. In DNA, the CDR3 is TGCAGTGCCAAGGGACAGGGAGAAGCTTTCTTT. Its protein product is CSAKGQGEAFF.

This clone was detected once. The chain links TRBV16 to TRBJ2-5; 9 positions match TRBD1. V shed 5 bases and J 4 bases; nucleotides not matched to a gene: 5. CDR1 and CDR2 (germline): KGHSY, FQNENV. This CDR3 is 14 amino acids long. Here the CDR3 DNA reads TGTGCCAGCAGCGAACAGGGGGCTGGAGAGACCCAGTACTTC. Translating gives CASSEQGAGETQYF. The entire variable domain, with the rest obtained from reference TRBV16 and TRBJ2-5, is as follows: GEEVAQTPKHLVRGEGQKAKLYCAPIKGHSYVFWYQQVLKNEFKFLISFQNENVFDETGMPKERFSAKCLPNSPCSLEIQATKLEDSAVYFCASSEQGAGETQYFGPGTRLLVL.

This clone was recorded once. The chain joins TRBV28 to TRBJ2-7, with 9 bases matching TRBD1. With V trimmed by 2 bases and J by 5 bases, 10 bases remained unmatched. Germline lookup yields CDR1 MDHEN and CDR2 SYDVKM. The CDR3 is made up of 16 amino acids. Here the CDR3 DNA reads TGTGCCAGCAGTTTACCTGACCTGGACAGGGGTCACGAGCAGTACTTC. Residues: CASSLPDLDRGHEQYF.

Written as DNA, the CDR3 is TGTGCCATCACTTTCCCGCCCGTCGCCGGGGAGCTGTTTTTT. Protein: CAITFPPVAGELFF. The rearrangement links TRBV2 to TRBJ2-2; D call uncertain. Germline V gene data show CDR1 as SNHLY and CDR2 as FYNNEI. Trimming left V 10 bases short and J 6 bases short, with 18 bases between. The CDR3 is 14 residues long.

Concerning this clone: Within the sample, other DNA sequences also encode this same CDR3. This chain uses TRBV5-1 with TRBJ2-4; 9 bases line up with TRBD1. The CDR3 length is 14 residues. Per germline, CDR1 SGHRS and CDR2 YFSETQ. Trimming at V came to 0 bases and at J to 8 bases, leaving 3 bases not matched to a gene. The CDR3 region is CASSLVQGADIQYF. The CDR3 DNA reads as TGCGCCAGCAGCTTGGTACAGGGGGCTGACATTCAGTACTTC.

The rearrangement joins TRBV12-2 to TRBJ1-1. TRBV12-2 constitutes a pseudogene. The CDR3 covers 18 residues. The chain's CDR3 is CASRLLPDLTYLYTEAFF. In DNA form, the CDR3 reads TGTGCAAGTCGCTTACTCCCTGATCTCACTTATCTTTACACTGAAGCTTTCTTT.

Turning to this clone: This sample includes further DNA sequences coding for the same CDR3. CDR3 protein: CASSEARTSGYNEQFF. CDR3 coding DNA: TGTGCCAGCAGTGAAGCGCGAACTAGCGGATACAATGAGCAGTTCTTC. The rearrangement links TRBV6-1 to TRBJ2-1, with 8 positions matching TRBD2. Trimming removed 0 bases from V and 4 bases from J; junction bases left unmatched: 5. This CDR3 region has 16 residues. Germline CDR1 MNHNS, CDR2 SASEGT.

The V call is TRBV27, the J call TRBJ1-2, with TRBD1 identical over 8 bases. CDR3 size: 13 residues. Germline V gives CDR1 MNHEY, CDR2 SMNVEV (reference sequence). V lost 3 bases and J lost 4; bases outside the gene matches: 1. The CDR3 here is CASSFTGGYGYTF. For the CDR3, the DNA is TGTGCCAGCAGTTTCACAGGGGGCTATGGCTACACCTTC.

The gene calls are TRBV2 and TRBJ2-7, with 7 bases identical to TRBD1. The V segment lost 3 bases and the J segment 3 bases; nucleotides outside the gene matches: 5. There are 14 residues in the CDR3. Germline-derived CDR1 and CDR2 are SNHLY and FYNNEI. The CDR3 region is CASSEQGVVYEQYF. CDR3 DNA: TGTGCCAGCAGTGAGCAGGGGGTTGTCTACGAGCAGTACTTC.

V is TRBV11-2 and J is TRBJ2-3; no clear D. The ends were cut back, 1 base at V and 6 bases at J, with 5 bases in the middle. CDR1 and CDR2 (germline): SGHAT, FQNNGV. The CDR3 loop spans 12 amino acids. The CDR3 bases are TGTGCCAGCAGCTTAGTTATTGATACGCAGTATTTT. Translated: CASSLVIDTQYF.

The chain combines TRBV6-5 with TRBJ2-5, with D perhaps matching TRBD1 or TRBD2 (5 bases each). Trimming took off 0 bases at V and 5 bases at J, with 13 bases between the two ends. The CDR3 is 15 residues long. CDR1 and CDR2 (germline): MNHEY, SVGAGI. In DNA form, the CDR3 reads TGTGCCAGCAGTTACTCAACGGGGCCTCAGGAGACCCAGTACTTC. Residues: CASSYSTGPQETQYF.

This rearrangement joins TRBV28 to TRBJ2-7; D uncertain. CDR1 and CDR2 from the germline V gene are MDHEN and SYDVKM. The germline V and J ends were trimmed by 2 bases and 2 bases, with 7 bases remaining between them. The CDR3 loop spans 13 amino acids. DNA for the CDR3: TGTGCCAGCAGTTTACCACAGACCTACGAGCAGTACTTC. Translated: CASSLPQTYEQYF. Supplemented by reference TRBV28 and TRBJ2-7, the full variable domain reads DVKVTQSSRYLVKRTGEKVFLECVQDMDHENMFWYRQDPGLGLRLIYFSYDVKMKEKGDIPEGYSVSREKKERFSLILESASTNQTSMYLCASSLPQTYEQYFGPGTRLTVT.

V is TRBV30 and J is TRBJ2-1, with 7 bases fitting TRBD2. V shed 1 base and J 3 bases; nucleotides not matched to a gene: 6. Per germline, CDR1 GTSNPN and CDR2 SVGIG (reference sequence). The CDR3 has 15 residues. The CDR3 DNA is TGTGCCTGGAGTGGGGGGGGTAGAGACTACAATGAGCAGTTCTTC. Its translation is CAWSGGGRDYNEQFF.